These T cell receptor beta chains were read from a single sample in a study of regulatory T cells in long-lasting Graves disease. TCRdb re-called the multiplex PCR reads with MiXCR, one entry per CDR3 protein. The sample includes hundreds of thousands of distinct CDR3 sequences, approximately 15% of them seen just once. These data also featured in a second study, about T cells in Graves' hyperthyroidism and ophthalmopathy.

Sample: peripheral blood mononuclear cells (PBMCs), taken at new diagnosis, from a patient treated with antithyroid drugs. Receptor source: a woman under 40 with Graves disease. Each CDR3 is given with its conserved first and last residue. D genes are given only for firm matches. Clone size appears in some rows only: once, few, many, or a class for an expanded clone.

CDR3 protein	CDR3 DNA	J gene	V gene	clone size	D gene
CSADSEDLSNTGELFF	TGCAGTGCTGACAGTGAGGACCTTTCGAACACCGGGGAGCTGTTTTTT	TRBJ2-2	TRBV20-1	many	-
CASSVRAKNEKLFF	TGTGCCAGCAGCGTCCGGGCCAAAAATGAAAAACTGTTTTTT	TRBJ1-4	TRBV9	-	-
CASSVVGGVQYF	TGTGCCAGCAGCGTAGTAGGGGGGGTGCAGTACTTC	TRBJ2-7	TRBV9	-	-
CASSHRDFEETQYF	TGTGCCAGCTCACACAGGGACTTCGAAGAGACCCAGTACTTC	TRBJ2-5	TRBV18	many	-
CASSFREGGNTIYF	TGTGCCAGCAGCTTCAGGGAAGGTGGAAACACCATATATTTT	TRBJ1-3	TRBV11-2	-	-
CSARDSTGSYEQYF	TGCAGTGCTAGAGATTCAACTGGCAGCTACGAGCAGTACTTC	TRBJ2-7	TRBV20-1	-	-
CAISKSGGNNEQFF	TGTGCCATCAGTAAGAGCGGGGGGAACAATGAGCAGTTCTTC	TRBJ2-1	TRBV10-3	many	TRBD2
CASSQDRRDGETQYF	TGTGCCAGCAGCCAAGATAGAAGGGACGGAGAGACCCAGTACTTC	TRBJ2-5	TRBV3-1	few	-
CASRPGPLRDEQYF	TGTGCCAGCAGACCGGGGCCCCTTAGGGACGAGCAGTACTTC	TRBJ2-7	TRBV28	-	-
CASSYSEGAGEQFF	TGTGCCAGCAGTTACTCAGAGGGGGCGGGAGAGCAGTTCTTC	TRBJ2-1	TRBV6-2/TRBV6-3	many	-
CASSLGGLGEDEQFF	TGTGCCAGCAGTTTAGGGGGGCTGGGGGAGGATGAGCAGTTCTTC	TRBJ2-1	TRBV28	-	-
CASPHPGTGGKNEKLFF	TGTGCCAGCCCCCATCCCGGGACAGGGGGGAAGAATGAAAAACTGTTTTTT	TRBJ1-4	TRBV28	-	TRBD1
CASSLSVLNNEQFF	TGTGCCAGCAGCTTAAGTGTACTTAACAATGAGCAGTTCTTC	TRBJ2-1	TRBV11-2	-	-
CASSVGGQTEAFF	TGTGCCAGCAGCGTCGGGGGGCAAACTGAAGCTTTCTTT	TRBJ1-1	TRBV9	-	-
CASSSTQTGGREQYF	TGCGCCAGCAGCTCCACGCAAACAGGGGGTCGGGAGCAGTACTTC	TRBJ2-7	TRBV5-1	few	TRBD1
CASSFGYEAFF	TGTGCCAGCAGTTTTGGATATGAAGCTTTCTTT	TRBJ1-1	TRBV12-3/TRBV12-4	many	-
CSADRGPGETQYF	TGCAGTGCTGACCGGGGCCCTGGAGAGACCCAGTACTTC	TRBJ2-5	TRBV20-1	-	-
CASSVAGQGTIYF	TGTGCCAGCAGCGTAGCTGGACAGGGCACCATATATTTT	TRBJ1-3	TRBV9	few	TRBD1
CASSEVLAATNEKLFF	TGTGCCAGCAGTGAAGTTCTTGCTGCAACTAATGAAAAACTGTTTTTT	TRBJ1-4	TRBV6-1	-	-
CAISSRDYTPYEQYF	TGTGCCATCAGTTCCCGGGACTATACACCCTACGAGCAGTACTTC	TRBJ2-7	TRBV10-3	few	TRBD2
CASSFGEETYNEQFF	TGTGCCAGCAGTTTTGGGGAGGAGACCTACAATGAGCAGTTCTTC	TRBJ2-1	TRBV27	-	-
CASSPAGNPTDTQYF	TGTGCCAGCAGCCCCGCCGGGAACCCGACAGATACGCAGTATTTT	TRBJ2-3	TRBV3-1	few	-
CASTHSAGGHGKLFF	TGTGCCAGCACCCACTCGGCAGGGGGCCATGGAAAACTGTTTTTT	TRBJ1-4	TRBV6-1	-	TRBD1
CASSQAMGEQYF	TGCGCCAGCAGCCAAGCGATGGGCGAGCAGTACTTC	TRBJ2-7	TRBV4-1	-	-
CASSTNRISNTEAFF	TGTGCCAGCAGCACTAACAGGATATCGAACACTGAAGCTTTCTTT	TRBJ1-1	TRBV9	-	-
CASNKEYGEAFF	TGTGCCAGCAACAAAGAGTACGGTGAAGCTTTCTTT	TRBJ1-1	TRBV7-9	-	-
CASSLVWREGGETQYF	TGTGCCAGCAGTTTAGTGTGGCGGGAGGGAGGAGAGACCCAGTACTTC	TRBJ2-5	TRBV12-3/TRBV12-4	-	TRBD2
CASSLTGHPREETQYF	TGTGCCAGCTCATTGACCGGACATCCCCGGGAAGAGACCCAGTACTTC	TRBJ2-5	TRBV18	many	-
CASSGGTEPSYEQYF	TGTGCCAGCAGTGGCGGGACTGAACCCTCCTACGAGCAGTACTTC	TRBJ2-7	TRBV27	-	-
CASSLVSGQYGISYEQYF	TGTGCCAGCAGCTTAGTTTCGGGTCAGTATGGGATCTCCTACGAGCAGTACTTC	TRBJ2-7	TRBV7-8	many	-
CASSSGTAYGYTF	TGTGCCAGCAGTTCCGGGACAGCCTATGGCTACACCTTC	TRBJ1-2	TRBV28	many	TRBD1
CASSPGQGRDQLFF	TGTGCCAGCAGCCCTGGACAGGGGAGGGATCAACTGTTTTTT	TRBJ1-4	TRBV12-3/TRBV12-4	many	TRBD1
CASSMGPSTDTQYF	TGTGCCAGTAGTATGGGGCCTAGCACAGATACGCAGTATTTT	TRBJ2-3	TRBV19	-	-
CASSSQPTEGAVAFF	TGTGCCAGCAGTTCTCAACCTACGGAGGGGGCTGTAGCTTTCTTT	TRBJ1-1	TRBV6-9	many	TRBD1
CASRYDRATDTQYF	TGTGCCAGTAGATACGACAGGGCCACGGATACGCAGTATTTT	TRBJ2-3	TRBV19	-	TRBD1
CASSYLGLAGISYEQYF	TGTGCCAGCAGTTACCTGGGACTAGCGGGAATCTCCTACGAGCAGTACTTC	TRBJ2-7	TRBV6-5	-	TRBD2
CASRTGQGLTQYF	TGTGCCAGCAGAACGGGACAGGGACTAACCCAGTACTTC	TRBJ2-5	TRBV25-1	once	TRBD1
CATSDERGTEAFF	TGTGCCACCAGTGACGAAAGGGGCACTGAAGCTTTCTTT	TRBJ1-1	TRBV24-1	few	-
CASSLGGLAETQYF	TGCGCCAGCAGCTTGGGGGGACTAGCTGAGACCCAGTACTTC	TRBJ2-5	TRBV5-1	-	TRBD2
CASSLQTRGTGELFF	TGTGCCAGCAGCTTACAGACACGGGGGACCGGGGAGCTGTTTTTT	TRBJ2-2	TRBV7-2	many	-
CASSFGQVIYGYTF	TGTGCCAGCAGCTTTGGTCAGGTCATCTATGGCTACACCTTC	TRBJ1-2	TRBV7-8	-	-
CASSKWGPGQGPDTQYF	TGCGCCAGCAGCAAGTGGGGACCGGGACAGGGCCCAGATACGCAGTATTTT	TRBJ2-3	TRBV5-1	few	TRBD1
CASCGRGNQPQHF	TGTGCCAGCTGCGGAAGGGGCAATCAGCCCCAGCATTTT	TRBJ1-5	TRBV2	many	-
CASSLGTGHYEQYF	TGCGCCAGCAGCTTGGGGACAGGGCACTACGAGCAGTACTTC	TRBJ2-7	TRBV5-1	many	TRBD1
CASSILRGTEAFF	TGTGCCAGCAGCATTCTCAGGGGCACTGAAGCTTTCTTT	TRBJ1-1	TRBV7-2	many	-
CASRILPSGTGRMNTEAFF	TGTGCCAGTAGGATCCTCCCCTCGGGGACGGGACGCATGAACACTGAAGCTTTCTTT	TRBJ1-1	TRBV19	few	-
CATSSPYGEAGTGELFF	TGTGCCACCAGCAGCCCCTATGGGGAAGCGGGCACCGGGGAGCTGTTTTTT	TRBJ2-2	TRBV15	few	-
CASSSDPTGTYEQYF	TGTGCCAGCAGCTCCGATCCGACTGGAACCTACGAGCAGTACTTC	TRBJ2-7	TRBV5-6	few	-
CASSQQREGPYEQYF	TGTGCCAGCAGCCAGCAGCGGGAGGGCCCCTACGAGCAGTACTTC	TRBJ2-7	TRBV14	many	TRBD2
CATSDRAGGPDTQYF	TGTGCCACCAGTGATAGGGCGGGAGGACCCGATACGCAGTATTTT	TRBJ2-3	TRBV24-1	few	TRBD2
CASSSPGSSYNEQFF	TGTGCCAGCAGTTCGCCTGGGAGCTCCTACAATGAGCAGTTCTTC	TRBJ2-1	TRBV12-3/TRBV12-4	many	-
CASSLGLAPNNEQFF	TGCGCCAGCAGCTTGGGGCTAGCCCCTAACAATGAGCAGTTCTTC	TRBJ2-1	TRBV5-1	few	-
CASSILRGNTEAFF	TGTGCCAGTAGTATCCTCAGGGGTAACACTGAAGCTTTCTTT	TRBJ1-1	TRBV19	-	-
CASSGPGQGETEAFF	TGTGCCAGCAGCGGACCGGGACAGGGCGAAACTGAAGCTTTCTTT	TRBJ1-1	TRBV5-6	-	TRBD1
CASSYGTSNTGELFF	TGTGCCAGCAGCTACGGGACAAGTAACACCGGGGAGCTGTTTTTT	TRBJ2-2	TRBV7-6	-	-
CASSLNRLNYGYTF	TGTGCCAGCAGCTTGAACAGATTGAACTATGGCTACACCTTC	TRBJ1-2	TRBV2	-	-
CSAGDTQYF	TGCAGTGCGGGAGATACGCAGTATTTT	TRBJ2-3	TRBV20-1	few	-
CASSDIVRGEALHF	TGTGCCAGCAGCGACATCGTTCGAGGGGAGGCCCTCCACTTT	TRBJ1-6	TRBV7-9	few	-
CASRTSGSDNEQFF	TGTGCCAGCCGCACTAGCGGGAGTGACAATGAGCAGTTCTTC	TRBJ2-1	TRBV7-3	-	TRBD2